The sequence of this T cell receptor (beta chain) was determined in a study of shared clonotypes between healthy human individuals. Germline values: CDR1 SEHNR, CDR2 FQNEAQ (reference sequence). The CDR3 is 17 amino acids. Trimming removed 0 bases from V and 2 bases from J; junction bases left unmatched: 4. As defined, naive CD8 cells were CD45RO-negative and positively selected for CCR7, with terminally differentiated effector memory CD45RA+ cells excluded. Using immunoSEQ multiplex PCR, the repertoire was profiled, and TCRdb retains in-frame clones only, with some absent. The table shows some 2 million clones, with about 95% occurring only once.

The sequence derives from a man aged 18 to 35 in good health. The chain couples TRBV7-9 to TRBJ2-7; TRBD2 aligns across 13 bases. The sample consisted of naive CD8+ T cells sorted from blood. CDR3 residues: CASSLARLAGGTYEQYF. The CDR3 DNA is TGTGCCAGCAGCTTAGCAAGACTAGCGGGAGGAACCTACGAGCAGTACTTC.